This TCR beta chain was observed in a study of shared clonotypes between healthy human individuals. General study results and limits: A generally larger estimated richness was seen in naive subsets than in memory subsets. Relative to clonotypes present in all four donors, those not shared had lower generation probabilities.

Germline V gene data show CDR1 as MDHEN and CDR2 as SYDVKM. The J segment lost 9 bases and the V segment lost 3 bases, leaving 9 bases of the junction unmatched. There are 15 residues in the CDR3. Comment on this clone: The antigen remains unidentified.

Assay: immunoSEQ multiplex PCR; the TCRdb copy retains only in-frame clones and omits some. Altogether roughly 720,000 clones are present, around 90% being singletons, with the ten largest covering 34%. J is TRBJ2-1 and V is TRBV28, with TRBD2 identical over 9 bases. The source of this sequence is a young man in good health. Some clones in this sample may be carry-over from other donors' samples. Input material: memory CD8+ T cells from PBMCs. Subset of the sample: CD45RO+ cells pooled with CCR7-negative TemRA cells. Here the CDR3 reads CASSLRASGMGEQFF. The DNA for the CDR3 is TGTGCCAGCAGTTTGCGGGCTAGCGGGATGGGTGAGCAGTTCTTC.